Described below is a single T cell receptor (beta chain) sequence and its context. Source study methods: Researchers report that nucleated cell counts were estimated from reference gene primer amplification. Produced via immunoSEQ multiplex PCR; TCRdb's table is partial and in-frame only. V, J and clone size are those of that table, while D and trimming were read from the DNA. The sample shows under 250,000 clones, more than 65% of them seen only once. Per germline, CDR1 SGHNT and CDR2 YENEEA. V shed 0 bases and J 5 bases; nucleotides not matched to a gene: 6. The length of the CDR3 is 16 residues. The data originate from a study of blood T cell repertoires in COVID-19. Turning to the study itself: The United States, Italy and Spain provided the acute and convalescent COVID-19 samples. The analysed material was cDNA or gDNA that came from T cells, B-cell-depleted T cells, or PBMCs.

The sample consisted of peripheral blood. The chain recombines TRBV11-3 with TRBJ2-5, with 10 bases identical to TRBD1. The receptor was isolated from a middle-aged man with active or convalescent COVID-19. CDR3: CASSLEDRGSKETQYF. DNA for the CDR3: TGTGCCAGCAGCTTAGAGGACAGGGGGAGTAAGGAGACCCAGTACTTC.